This TCR beta chain was sequenced during a study of OX40 agonist ivuxolimab in advanced cancers. At the level of the study: Ivuxolimab, which patients received intravenously every 2 weeks, was dosed at 0.01 to 10 mg/kg.

Libraries were prepared by immunoSEQ multiplex PCR; TCRdb keeps only in-frame clonotypes and omits some of them. The table includes some 83,000 clones, about 86% detected once. The source is an adult with an advanced solid tumor such as melanoma, head and neck, liver or kidney cancer. The sequenced sample was CD4+ or CD8+ T cells sorted from blood, obtained in a trial of the OX40 agonist ivuxolimab.

The CDR3 DNA sequence: TGCGCCAGCAGCGGGGGACAGGGTGGCACAGATACGCAGTATTTT. This translates into CASSGGQGGTDTQYF. This rearrangement joins TRBV4-3 to TRBJ2-3; 9 bases line up with TRBD1. Trimming cost V 5 bases and J 1 base; bases outside gene matches: 4. This CDR3 has 15 amino acids. Germline V gene lookup returns CDR1 LGHNA and CDR2 YSLEER.